This T cell receptor (beta chain) was sequenced in a study of Ad26.COV2.S vaccination and SARS-CoV-2 variants (dated by TCRdb to the early 2020s). Regarding the research as a whole: Vaccine-arm donors were drawn from COV1001, a multicentre, randomized, double-blind, placebo-controlled phase I-IIa trial of Ad26.COV2.S in healthy adults. Ad26.COV2.S was administered intramuscularly at 5 x 10^10 or 1 x 10^11 viral particles, either as a single shot or as two shots given 56 days apart. Sequencing of the TCRbeta repertoire served to evaluate the specificity and breadth of SARS-CoV-2-reactive T cell receptors following Ad26.COV2.S vaccination. The TCR-sequenced set comprised approximately 32 samples: some 20 Ad26.COV2.S vaccine recipients, 5 placebo recipients and 8 SARS-CoV-2 convalescent individuals. Trial participants were randomized into five groups of five: low-dose or high-dose Ad26.COV2.S given once or twice, or placebo on both occasions. Throughout the experiments and outcome assessment, investigators stayed blinded to trial group allocation. Study-level results and caveats: Ad26.COV2.S recipients had higher spike-specific TCR breadth than placebo recipients (P = 0.0014). Comparable non-spike TCR breadth was observed between vaccine and placebo recipients, consistent with only spike being contained in the vaccine. After vaccination, substantial breadth of spike-specific CD8+ and CD4+ T cell responses was reported. It was noted by the authors that total T cell responses may have been underestimated by the TCR breadth and depth analyses. Comparing responses between vaccine doses or regimens was not something the study was powered to do.

Trimming removed 4 bases from V and 4 bases from J; the gene matches leave 9 bases unexplained. The CDR3 covers 16 residues, taking in both the cysteine and the phenylalanine. Of all the DNA, just the CDR3 is kept, 48 bases in frame from base 1. The germline V gene yields SQVTM for CDR1 and ANQGSEA for CDR2. Details on this clone: Its antigen is not yet known. Base quality data are lacking; no much larger clone is found one base away.

Per the publication, the treatment or condition label means: over 15 received Ad26.COV2.S at low or high dose, single or two shots; roughly 5 received placebo; per-sample allocation not given. For vaccine and placebo recipients, the sequenced repertoires came from samples collected on day 63 after the first injection. Between 29 July and 7 August 2020, Cohort 1b enrolled about two dozen adults aged 18-55 years at one site in Boston, USA. As a vaccine, Ad26.COV2.S was a replication-incompetent adenovirus type 26 vector that expressed a prefusion-stabilized SARS-CoV-2 spike protein derived from the original Wuhan strain. The immunoSEQ Assay was used to sequence TCRbeta CDR3 regions. After extraction, genomic DNA underwent amplification by bias-controlled multiplex PCR, followed by high-throughput sequencing. The study's own analysis went as follows. To quantify the absolute abundance of every unique TCRbeta CDR3 region, sequences were collapsed and filtered. Usable DNA was measured by amplifying reference genes present in all nucleated cells, and TCRbeta template counts were normalized to that usable DNA to estimate T cell fraction. Repertoire TCRs were annotated as SARS-CoV-2-specific by exact matching of V gene, CDR3 amino acid sequence and J gene to a known reactive TCR set. MIRA supplied the reference SARS-CoV-2 TCR set, which was filtered for enrichment in COVID-19-positive ImmuneCODE repertoires so that public or cross-reactive TCRs were removed. Using the MIRA antigens, annotated TCRs were further analysed by specific ORF or by position within an ORF. Depth was the summed frequency of annotated unique rearrangements, while breadth was defined as annotated unique rearrangements over total unique productive rearrangements. TCR breadth was compared between groups using two-sided Wilcoxon rank-sum tests. The table comes from immuneACCESS by way of TCRdb, which keeps in-frame sequences with V and J called. Part of the clones is missing from these tables; in studies checked, under half for an unresolved V gene and the rest for unknown reasons. Clone size and V and J calls were adopted from that table, with D and trimming inferred from the DNA. The sample contains roughly 380,000 clones, roughly 87% of them found a single time. Around 3.6% of the sample is held by the ten biggest clonotypes.

Sequences were derived from peripheral blood, sampled in a trial of Ad26.COV2.S vaccine versus placebo. The sequence was collected from a person aged 18 to 65 who received the Ad26.COV2.S COVID-19 vaccine or a placebo. The chain is encoded by TRBV29-1 joined to TRBJ2-1; TRBD2 matches 11 bases in the middle. The nucleotide sequence is given as TGCAGCGTTGCGGGACTAGCGGCCCCCCTTTACAATGAGCAGTTCTTC. This is translated as CSVAGLAAPLYNEQFF.